The 18 T cell receptor beta chains below were found in one sample sequenced in a study of T cells in narcolepsy. Sequenced by immunoSEQ multiplex PCR; TCRdb stores in-frame clones only, minus some. The repertoire holds about 25,000 clones, with roughly four fifths as singletons. What was sequenced was CD45RA- memory CD4+ T cells from PBMCs. These receptors originate from a human donor with narcolepsy.

This clone appeared once. CDR3 DNA: TGTGCCAGCAGCTTAGCGTCCGTGGGAGGATTTAGGTCCTACGAGCAGTACTTC. It codes for CASSLASVGGFRSYEQYF. The chain links TRBV7-8 to TRBJ2-7, with TRBD2 as a possible D gene (6 bases). Germline V gene data show CDR1 as SGHVS and CDR2 as FQNEAQ. Trimming left V 0 bases short and J 1 base short, with 19 bases between. The CDR3 has 18 residues.

The chain recombines TRBV2 with TRBJ2-1; TRBD2 matches 9 bases. V was clipped by 7 bases and J by 8 bases; unmatched bases: 9. The germline gives CDR1 SNHLY, CDR2 FYNNEI. The CDR3 covers 14 residues. The chain's CDR3 is CASTQGTSKDEQFF. The CDR3 DNA is TGTGCCAGCACTCAGGGGACTAGCAAGGATGAGCAGTTCTTC. Based on the CDR3 plus reference TRBV2 and TRBJ2-1, the full variable domain is EPEVTQTPSHQVTQMGQEVILRCVPISNHLYFYWYRQILGQKVEFLVSFYNNEISEKSEIFDDQFSVERPDGSNFTLKIRSTKLEDSAMYFCASTQGTSKDEQFFGPGTRLTVL.

J is TRBJ2-7 and V is TRBV25-1; D remains unclear. The CDR3 is made up of 12 amino acids. Germline assignment: CDR1 MGHDK and CDR2 SYGVNS. V lost 10 bases to trimming and J lost 5 bases, with 15 bases between them. DNA of the CDR3: TGTGCCATCCGAGGAAGGGAAGACGAGCAGTACTTC. Translated: CAIRGREDEQYF.

V and J are TRBV9 and TRBJ2-3; 12 bases fit TRBD2. Trimming at V came to 4 bases and at J to 4 bases, leaving 10 bases not matched to a gene. CDR3 length equals 17 residues. The germline CDR1 and CDR2 sequences are SGDLS and YYNGEE. The CDR3 sequence is CASSPRETSGSPDTQYF. The DNA for the CDR3 is TGTGCCAGCAGCCCCCGTGAGACTAGCGGGAGCCCAGATACGCAGTATTTT.

The V call is TRBV14, the J call TRBJ2-5; D not resolved. V gave up 1 base and J gave up 3 bases, with 12 bases separating them. In germline, CDR1 is SGHDN, CDR2 FVKESK. This CDR3 has 15 residues. In nucleotides, the CDR3 is TGTGCCAGCAGCCAAGGGTTCTCTGTAAAAGAGACCCAGTACTTC. Translating gives CASSQGFSVKETQYF.

This chain uses TRBV29-1 with TRBJ1-5; perhaps TRBD1 as D (5 bases). Germline V CDR1 and CDR2: SQVTM, ANQGSEA. Trimming removed 7 bases from V and 5 bases from J, with 15 bases in between. The length of the CDR3 is 13 residues. DNA for the CDR3: TGCAGCGCCAGTGGGGGAATGGATCAGCCCCAGCATTTT. This encodes CSASGGMDQPQHF.

The rearrangement uses TRBV7-6 and TRBJ2-2; 15 bases are shared with TRBD2. The trim removed 4 bases at V and 0 bases at J, leaving 9 bases unmatched. The CDR3 runs 20 residues. In germline, CDR1 is SGHVS, CDR2 FNYEAQ. The CDR3 DNA reads TGTGCCAGCAGCTCACCCGGACTAGCGGGAGGGCCAGCGAACACCGGGGAGCTGTTTTTT. It yields the protein CASSSPGLAGGPANTGELFF.

Of note for this clone: The sample carries other DNA sequences with the same CDR3. The chain couples TRBV29-1 to TRBJ2-5; 7 bases agree with TRBD2. CDR3 length equals 14 residues. Germline V lookup: CDR1 SQVTM, CDR2 ANQGSEA. With 3 bases clipped from V and 2 bases from J, the junction kept 6 bases outside the gene matches. The CDR3 DNA is TGCAGCGTTGACGGGCCTAGCGGACAAGAGACCCAGTACTTC. Its protein product is CSVDGPSGQETQYF.

V usage is TRBV7-8 and J usage is TRBJ2-1; 12 bases match TRBD2. This CDR3 spans 15 amino acids. Germline CDR1 and CDR2: SGHVS and FQNEAQ. The trim removed 2 bases at V and 6 bases at J, leaving 2 bases unmatched. The CDR3 reads CASSLQGLAGNEQFF. The DNA of the CDR3 is TGTGCCAGCAGCTTACAGGGACTAGCGGGCAATGAGCAGTTCTTC.

The chain has TRBV29-1 and TRBJ1-1, with unresolved D. The CDR3 has 11 amino acids. The V gene lost 4 bases and the J gene lost 8 bases, with 11 bases spanning the gap. The germline V gene has CDR1 SQVTM and CDR2 ANQGSEA. The DNA for the CDR3 is TGCAGCGTTGGGGCCGACTCCGAAGCTTTCTTT. It encodes CSVGADSEAFF.

V usage is TRBV28 and J usage is TRBJ1-5; 7 nucleotides match TRBD1. Germline V gives CDR1 MDHEN, CDR2 SYDVKM. V shed 6 bases, J shed 3 bases, and the junction held 2 bases outside the gene matches. There are 13 residues in the CDR3. The CDR3 loop reads CASSDRANQPQHF. Written as DNA, the CDR3 is TGTGCCAGCAGCGACAGGGCCAATCAGCCCCAGCATTTT.

The V call is TRBV19, the J call TRBJ2-7; tentatively, D is TRBD1 or TRBD2 (6 bases each). Germline V lookup: CDR1 LNHDA, CDR2 SQIVND (reference sequence). CDR3 length equals 14 residues. Trimming pared 5 bases from V and 1 base from J, leaving 12 bases between. CDR3 coding DNA: TGTGCCAGTAGTGTTGGAGGGGGGTCCTACGAGCAGTACTTC. It encodes CASSVGGGSYEQYF.

The genes are TRBV15 and TRBJ2-5; tentative D call: TRBD2 (6 bases). The CDR3 has 16 residues. Trimming removed 0 bases at V and 5 bases at J, with 16 bases between. Looked up from germline, CDR1 is LNHNV and CDR2 is YYDKDF (reference sequence). In DNA, the CDR3 is TGTGCCACCAGCAGAGAAAAAACAGTAGCGGTGGAGACCCAGTACTTC. Translated: CATSREKTVAVETQYF.

This clone was observed a few times. V is TRBV18 and J is TRBJ1-5, with D perhaps matching TRBD1 (6 bases). V lost 5 bases and J 7 bases, leaving 24 bases between the germline ends. The CDR3 spans 17 residues. Germline CDR1 is KGHSH and CDR2 is LQKENI. The chain's CDR3 is CASSAQSGQGREQPQHF. The CDR3 DNA is TGTGCCAGCTCAGCACAGTCGGGCCAGGGGAGGGAACAGCCCCAGCATTTT.

This sequence joins TRBV9 and TRBJ2-7; D gene uncertain. The CDR3 sequence is 13 residues long. Per germline, CDR1 SGDLS and CDR2 YYNGEE. The V end was cut by 1 base, the J end by 4 bases, with 9 bases between. CDR3 sequence: CASSVSPDYEQYF. CDR3 DNA: TGTGCCAGCAGCGTAAGCCCCGATTACGAGCAGTACTTC.

The V call is TRBV28, the J call TRBJ2-1, with D maybe TRBD2 (5 bases). The V end was cut by 4 bases, the J end by 3 bases, with 13 bases between. There are 15 residues in the CDR3. The germline V gene has CDR1 MDHEN and CDR2 SYDVKM. In nucleotides, the CDR3 is TGTGCCAGCAGTTCCCGGCGGACTCACTACAATGAGCAGTTCTTC. It specifies CASSSRRTHYNEQFF.

The chain is built from TRBV5-5 and TRBJ2-1; tentative D call: TRBD2 (6 bases). This CDR3 is 16 amino acids long. From germline, CDR1 is SGHKS and CDR2 YYEKEE (reference sequence). V was trimmed by 4 bases and J by 7 bases, leaving 21 bases between them. For the CDR3, the DNA is TGTGCCAGCAGCCCGGGGGTTCTTAGCGTGATGAATGAGCAGTTCTTC. It codes for CASSPGVLSVMNEQFF.

The rearrangement uses TRBV29-1 and TRBJ2-3; 9 bases match TRBD1. The germline V gene encodes CDR1 SQVTM and CDR2 ANQGSEA. The CDR3 loop spans 15 amino acids. V was clipped by 2 bases and J by 11 bases; unmatched bases: 14. The CDR3 bases are TGCAGCGTTGAATTTCGGGACAGGGTCTCATTTCGGCAGTATTTT. This translates into CSVEFRDRVSFRQYF.